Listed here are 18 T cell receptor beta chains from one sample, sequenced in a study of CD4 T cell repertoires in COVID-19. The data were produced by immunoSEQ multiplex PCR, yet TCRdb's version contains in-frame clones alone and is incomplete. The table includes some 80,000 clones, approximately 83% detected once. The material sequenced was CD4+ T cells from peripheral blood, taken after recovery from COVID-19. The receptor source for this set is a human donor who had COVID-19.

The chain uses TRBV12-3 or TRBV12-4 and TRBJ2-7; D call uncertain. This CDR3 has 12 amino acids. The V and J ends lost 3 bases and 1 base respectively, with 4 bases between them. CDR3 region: CASSFTSYEQYF. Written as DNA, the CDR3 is TGTGCCAGCAGTTTTACGTCCTACGAGCAGTACTTC.

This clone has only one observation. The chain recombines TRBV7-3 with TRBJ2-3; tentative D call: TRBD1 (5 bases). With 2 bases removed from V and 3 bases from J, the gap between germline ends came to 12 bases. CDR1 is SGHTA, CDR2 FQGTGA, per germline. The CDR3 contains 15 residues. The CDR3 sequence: CASSLSGRVTDTQYF. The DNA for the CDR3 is TGTGCCAGCAGCTTATCCGGCAGGGTGACAGATACGCAGTATTTT.

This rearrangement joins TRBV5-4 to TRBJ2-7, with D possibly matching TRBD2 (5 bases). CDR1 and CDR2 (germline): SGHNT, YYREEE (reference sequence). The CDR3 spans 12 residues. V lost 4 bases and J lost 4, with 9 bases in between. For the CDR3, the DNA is TGTGCCAGCAGCCGTTCGGGGTACGAGCAGTACTTC. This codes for CASSRSGYEQYF.

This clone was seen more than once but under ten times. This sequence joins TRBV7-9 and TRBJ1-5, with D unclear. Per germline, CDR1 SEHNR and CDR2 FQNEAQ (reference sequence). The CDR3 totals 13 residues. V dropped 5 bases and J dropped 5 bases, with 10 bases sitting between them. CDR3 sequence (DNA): TGTGCCAGCAGCCCGTTTGGGGATCAGCCCCAGCATTTT. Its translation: CASSPFGDQPQHF.

CDR3 coding DNA: TGTGCCAGCAGCGCCGGCGGGATCGGGGAGCTGTTTTTT. Amino acids: CASSAGGIGELFF. The chain combines TRBV9 with TRBJ2-2, with TRBD2 as a possible D gene (6 bases). CDR3 length: 13 residues. Trimming cost V 3 bases and J 7 bases, with 10 bases left between them. CDR1 is SGDLS, CDR2 YYNGEE, per germline.

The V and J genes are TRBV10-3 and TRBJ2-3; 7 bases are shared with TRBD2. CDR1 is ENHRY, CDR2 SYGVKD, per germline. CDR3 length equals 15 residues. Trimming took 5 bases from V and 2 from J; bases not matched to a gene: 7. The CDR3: CAISSGLAVTDTQYF. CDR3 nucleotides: TGTGCCATCAGTAGCGGTCTAGCGGTCACAGATACGCAGTATTTT.

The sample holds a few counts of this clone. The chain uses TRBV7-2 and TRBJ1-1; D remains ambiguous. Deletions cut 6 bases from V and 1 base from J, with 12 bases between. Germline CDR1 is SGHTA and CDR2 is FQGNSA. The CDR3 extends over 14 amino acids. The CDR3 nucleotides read TGTGCCAGCAGAACTCCGACGGGGAACACTGAAGCTTTCTTT. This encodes CASRTPTGNTEAFF.

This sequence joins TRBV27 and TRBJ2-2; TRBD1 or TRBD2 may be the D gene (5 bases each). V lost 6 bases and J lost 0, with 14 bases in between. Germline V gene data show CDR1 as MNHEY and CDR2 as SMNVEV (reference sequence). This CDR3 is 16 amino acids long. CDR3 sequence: CASSPMGTANTGELFF. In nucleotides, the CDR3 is TGTGCCAGCAGCCCAATGGGGACGGCGAACACCGGGGAGCTGTTTTTT.

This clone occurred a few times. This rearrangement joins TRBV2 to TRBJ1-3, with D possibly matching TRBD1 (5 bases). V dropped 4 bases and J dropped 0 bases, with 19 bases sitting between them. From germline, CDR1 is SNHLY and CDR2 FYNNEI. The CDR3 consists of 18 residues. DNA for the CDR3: TGTGCCAGCAGTGGGGGGGTTGGGGCAGCGGGCTCTGGAAACACCATATATTTT. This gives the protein CASSGGVGAAGSGNTIYF.

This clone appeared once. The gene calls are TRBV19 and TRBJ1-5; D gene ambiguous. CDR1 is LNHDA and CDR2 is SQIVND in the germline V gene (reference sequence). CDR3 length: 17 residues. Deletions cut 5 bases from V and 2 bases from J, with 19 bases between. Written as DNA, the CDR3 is TGTGCCAGTAGTGGGTACCACGGGCTGGATGGCAATCAGCCCCAGCATTTT. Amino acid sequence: CASSGYHGLDGNQPQHF.

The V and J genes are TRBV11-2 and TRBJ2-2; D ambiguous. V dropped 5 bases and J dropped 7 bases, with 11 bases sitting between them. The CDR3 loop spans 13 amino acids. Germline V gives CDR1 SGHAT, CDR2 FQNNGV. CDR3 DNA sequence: TGTGCCAGCAGCCTTGGGGAAGGCGGGGAGCTGTTTTTT. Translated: CASSLGEGGELFF.

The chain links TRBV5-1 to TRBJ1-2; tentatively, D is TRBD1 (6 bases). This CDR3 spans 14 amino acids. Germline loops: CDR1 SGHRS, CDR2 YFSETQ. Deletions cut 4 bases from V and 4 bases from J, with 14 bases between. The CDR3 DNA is TGCGCCAGCAGCGACTCGCAGGGGAGCTATGGCTACACCTTC. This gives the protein CASSDSQGSYGYTF.

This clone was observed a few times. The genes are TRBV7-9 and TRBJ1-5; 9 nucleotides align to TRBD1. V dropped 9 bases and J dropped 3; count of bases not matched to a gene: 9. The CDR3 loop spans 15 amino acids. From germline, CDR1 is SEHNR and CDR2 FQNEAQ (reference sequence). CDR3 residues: CASGTGTGSNQPQHF. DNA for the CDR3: TGTGCCAGTGGGACGGGGACAGGGTCCAATCAGCCCCAGCATTTT.

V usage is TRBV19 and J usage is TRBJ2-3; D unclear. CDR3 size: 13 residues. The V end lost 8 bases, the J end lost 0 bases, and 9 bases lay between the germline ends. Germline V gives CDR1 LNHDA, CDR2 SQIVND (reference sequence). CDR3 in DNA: TGTGCCAGTCGGGCCCATAGCACAGATACGCAGTATTTT. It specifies CASRAHSTDTQYF.

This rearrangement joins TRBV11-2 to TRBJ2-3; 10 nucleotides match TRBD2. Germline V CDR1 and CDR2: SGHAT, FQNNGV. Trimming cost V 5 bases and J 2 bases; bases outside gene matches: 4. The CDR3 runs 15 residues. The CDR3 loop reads CASSIGLADTDTQYF. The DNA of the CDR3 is TGTGCCAGCAGCATTGGACTAGCGGACACAGATACGCAGTATTTT.

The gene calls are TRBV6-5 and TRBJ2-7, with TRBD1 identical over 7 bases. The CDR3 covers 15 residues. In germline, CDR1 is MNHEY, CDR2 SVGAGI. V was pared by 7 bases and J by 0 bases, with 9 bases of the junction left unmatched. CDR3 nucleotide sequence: TGTGCCAGCAAGATGGACAGGACCTACTCCTACGAGCAGTACTTC. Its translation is CASKMDRTYSYEQYF.

The CDR3 spells CASSLEGLAKNIQYF. The CDR3 region has the DNA TGTGCCAGCAGCTTAGAAGGGCTAGCCAAAAACATTCAGTACTTC. The rearrangement uses TRBV7-9 and TRBJ2-4; D is unresolved. From germline, CDR1 is SEHNR and CDR2 FQNEAQ (reference sequence). The CDR3 contains 15 residues. V was trimmed by 1 base and J by 0 bases, leaving 7 bases between them.

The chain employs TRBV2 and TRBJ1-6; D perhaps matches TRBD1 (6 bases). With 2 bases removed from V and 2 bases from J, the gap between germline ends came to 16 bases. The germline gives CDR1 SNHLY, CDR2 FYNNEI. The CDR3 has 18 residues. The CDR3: CASSESGGTGTYNSPLHF. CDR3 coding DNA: TGTGCCAGCAGTGAATCGGGGGGAACAGGGACCTATAATTCACCCCTCCACTTT.